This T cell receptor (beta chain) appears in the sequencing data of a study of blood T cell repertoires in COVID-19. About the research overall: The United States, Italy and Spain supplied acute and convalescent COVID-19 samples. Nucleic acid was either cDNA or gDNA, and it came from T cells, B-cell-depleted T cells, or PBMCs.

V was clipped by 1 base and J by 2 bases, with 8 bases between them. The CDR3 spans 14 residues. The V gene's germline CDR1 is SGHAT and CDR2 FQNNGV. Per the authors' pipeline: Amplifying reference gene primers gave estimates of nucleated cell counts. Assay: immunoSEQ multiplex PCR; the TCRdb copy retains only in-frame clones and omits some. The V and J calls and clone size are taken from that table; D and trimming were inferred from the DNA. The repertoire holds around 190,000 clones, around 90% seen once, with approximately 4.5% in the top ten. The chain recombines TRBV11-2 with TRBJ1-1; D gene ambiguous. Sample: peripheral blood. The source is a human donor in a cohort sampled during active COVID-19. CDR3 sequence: CASSLAAGNTEAFF. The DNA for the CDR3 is TGTGCCAGCAGCTTAGCAGCAGGAAACACTGAAGCTTTCTTT.